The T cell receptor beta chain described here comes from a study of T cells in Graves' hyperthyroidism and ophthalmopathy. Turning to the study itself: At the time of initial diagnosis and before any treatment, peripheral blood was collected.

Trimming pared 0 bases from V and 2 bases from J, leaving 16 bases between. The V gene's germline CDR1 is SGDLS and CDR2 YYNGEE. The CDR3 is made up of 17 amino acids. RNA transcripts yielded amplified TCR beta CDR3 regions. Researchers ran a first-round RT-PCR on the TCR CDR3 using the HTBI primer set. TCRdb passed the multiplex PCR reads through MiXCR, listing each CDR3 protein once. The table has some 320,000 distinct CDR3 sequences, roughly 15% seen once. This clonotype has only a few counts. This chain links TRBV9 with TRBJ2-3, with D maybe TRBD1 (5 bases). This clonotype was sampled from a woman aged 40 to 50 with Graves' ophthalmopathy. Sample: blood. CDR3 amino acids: CASSVDGAQGFTDTQYF. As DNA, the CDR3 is TGTGCCAGCAGCGTAGACGGAGCGCAGGGATTCACAGATACGCAGTATTTT. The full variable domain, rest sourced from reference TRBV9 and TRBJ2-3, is DSGVTQTPKHLITATGQRVTLRCSPRSGDLSVYWYQQSLDQGLQFLIQYYNGEERAKGNILERFSAQQFPDLHSELNLSSLELGDSALYFCASSVDGAQGFTDTQYFGPGTRLTVL.